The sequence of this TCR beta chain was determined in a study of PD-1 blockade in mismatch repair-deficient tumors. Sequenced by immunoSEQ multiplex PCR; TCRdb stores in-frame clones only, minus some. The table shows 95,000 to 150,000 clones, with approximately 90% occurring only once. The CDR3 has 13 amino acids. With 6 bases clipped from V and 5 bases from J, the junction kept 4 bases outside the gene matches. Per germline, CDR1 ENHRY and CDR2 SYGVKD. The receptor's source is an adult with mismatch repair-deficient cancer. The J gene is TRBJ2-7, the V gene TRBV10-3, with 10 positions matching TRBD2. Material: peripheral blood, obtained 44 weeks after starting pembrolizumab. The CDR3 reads CAISPSGSHEQYF. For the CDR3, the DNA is TGTGCCATCAGCCCTAGCGGGAGCCACGAGCAGTACTTC.